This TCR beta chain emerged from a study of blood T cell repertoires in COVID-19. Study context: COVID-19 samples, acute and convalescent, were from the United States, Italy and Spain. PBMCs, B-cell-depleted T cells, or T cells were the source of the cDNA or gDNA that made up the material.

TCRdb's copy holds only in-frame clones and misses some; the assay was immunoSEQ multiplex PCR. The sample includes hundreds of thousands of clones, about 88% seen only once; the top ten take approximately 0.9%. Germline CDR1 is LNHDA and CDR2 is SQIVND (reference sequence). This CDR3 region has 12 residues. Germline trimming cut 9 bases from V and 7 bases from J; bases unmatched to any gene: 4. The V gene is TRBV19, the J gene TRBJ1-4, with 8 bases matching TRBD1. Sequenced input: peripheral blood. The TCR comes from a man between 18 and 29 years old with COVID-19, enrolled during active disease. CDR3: CASRGPSEKLFF. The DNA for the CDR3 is TGTGCCAGCAGGGGGCCGAGTGAAAAACTGTTTTTT.